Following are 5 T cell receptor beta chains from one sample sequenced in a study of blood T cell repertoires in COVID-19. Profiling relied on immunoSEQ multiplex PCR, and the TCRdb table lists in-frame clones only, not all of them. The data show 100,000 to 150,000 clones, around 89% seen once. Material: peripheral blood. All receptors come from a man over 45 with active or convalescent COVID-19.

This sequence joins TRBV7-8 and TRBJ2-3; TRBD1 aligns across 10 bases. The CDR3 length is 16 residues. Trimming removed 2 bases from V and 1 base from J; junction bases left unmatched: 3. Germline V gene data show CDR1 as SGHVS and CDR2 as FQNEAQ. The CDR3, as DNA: TGTGCCAGCAGCTTAAGGACAGGGGGTCGCACAGATACGCAGTATTTT. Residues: CASSLRTGGRTDTQYF.

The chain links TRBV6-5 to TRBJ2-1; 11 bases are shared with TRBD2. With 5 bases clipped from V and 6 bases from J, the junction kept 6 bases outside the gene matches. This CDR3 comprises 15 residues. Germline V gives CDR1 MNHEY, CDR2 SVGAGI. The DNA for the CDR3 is TGTGCCAGCAGTCCAATAGCGGGGGGGCTCAATGAGCAGTTCTTC. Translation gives CASSPIAGGLNEQFF.

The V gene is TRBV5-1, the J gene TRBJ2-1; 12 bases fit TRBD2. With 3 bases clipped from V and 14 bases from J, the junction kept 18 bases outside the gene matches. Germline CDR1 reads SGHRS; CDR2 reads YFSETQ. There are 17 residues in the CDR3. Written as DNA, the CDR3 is TGCGCCAGCAGCTCGCGGCAAAGGACTAGCGGGGTTTTTCGGGAGTTCTTC. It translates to CASSSRQRTSGVFREFF.

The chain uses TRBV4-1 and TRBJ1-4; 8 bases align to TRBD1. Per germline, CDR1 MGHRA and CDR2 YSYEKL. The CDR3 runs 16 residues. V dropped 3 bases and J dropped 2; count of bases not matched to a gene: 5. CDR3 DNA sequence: TGCGCCAGCAGCCAGACCGACAGGGGCACTAATGAAAAACTGTTTTTT. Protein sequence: CASSQTDRGTNEKLFF.

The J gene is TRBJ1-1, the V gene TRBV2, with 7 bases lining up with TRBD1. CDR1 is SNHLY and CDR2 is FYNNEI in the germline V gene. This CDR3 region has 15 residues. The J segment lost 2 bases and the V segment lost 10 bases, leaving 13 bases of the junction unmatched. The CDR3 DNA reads TGTGCCATCCCGGGACAGCGAAGAATAAACACTGAAGCTTTCTTT. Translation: CAIPGQRRINTEAFF.